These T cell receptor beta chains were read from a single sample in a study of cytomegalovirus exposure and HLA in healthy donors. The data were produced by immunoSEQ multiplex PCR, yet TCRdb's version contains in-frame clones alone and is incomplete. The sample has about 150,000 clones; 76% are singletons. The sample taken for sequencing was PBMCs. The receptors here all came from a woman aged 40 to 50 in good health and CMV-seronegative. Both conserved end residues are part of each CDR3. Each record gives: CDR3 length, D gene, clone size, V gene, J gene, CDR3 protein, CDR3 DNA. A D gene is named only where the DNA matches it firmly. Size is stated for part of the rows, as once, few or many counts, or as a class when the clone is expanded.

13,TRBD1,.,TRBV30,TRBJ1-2,CAWQTGGNYGYTF,TGTGCCTGGCAGACAGGGGGCAACTATGGCTACACCTTC
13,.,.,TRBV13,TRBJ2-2,CASSRDRPGELFF,TGTGCCAGCAGCCGCGACAGGCCCGGGGAGCTGTTTTTT
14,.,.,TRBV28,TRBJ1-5,CASTLVGSNQPQHF,TGTGCCAGCACCCTCGTGGGCAGCAATCAGCCCCAGCATTTT
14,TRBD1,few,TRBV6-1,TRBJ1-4,CASSSGTGVEKLFF,TGTGCCAGCAGCTCCGGGACAGGGGTTGAAAAACTGTTTTTT
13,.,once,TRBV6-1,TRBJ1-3,CASTPRSGNTIYF,TGTGCCAGCACCCCCCGCTCTGGAAACACCATATATTTT
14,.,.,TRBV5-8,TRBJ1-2,CASSLSLGGYGYTF,TGTGCCAGCAGCTTGTCACTGGGAGGCTATGGCTACACCTTC
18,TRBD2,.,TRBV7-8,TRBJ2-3,CASSSRIAGVLSTDTQYF,TGTGCCAGCAGCTCCCGGATAGCGGGGGTGTTAAGCACAGATACGCAGTATTTT
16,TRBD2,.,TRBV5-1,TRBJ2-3,CASSTTSGGTTDTQYF,TGCGCCAGCAGCACGACTAGCGGGGGCACCACAGATACGCAGTATTTT
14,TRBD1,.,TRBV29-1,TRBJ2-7,CSVGDRALGGEQYF,TGCAGCGTCGGGGACAGGGCCTTAGGGGGGGAGCAGTACTTC
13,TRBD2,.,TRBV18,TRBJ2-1,CASSPGTSGEQFF,TGTGCCAGCTCACCAGGGACTAGCGGTGAGCAGTTCTTC
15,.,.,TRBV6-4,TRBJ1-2,CASSEMRGGSYGYTF,TGTGCCAGCAGTGAAATGCGGGGGGGCTCCTATGGCTACACCTTC
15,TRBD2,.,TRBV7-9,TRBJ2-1,CASSLGLAGNNEQFF,TGTGCCAGCAGCTTAGGGCTAGCGGGAAACAATGAGCAGTTCTTC
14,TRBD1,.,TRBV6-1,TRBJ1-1,CASSLGQVGTEAFF,TGTGCCAGCAGCCTCGGACAGGTAGGGACTGAAGCTTTCTTT
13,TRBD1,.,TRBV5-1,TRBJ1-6,CASSDRGNSPLHF,TGCGCCAGCAGCGACAGGGGTAATTCACCCCTCCACTTT
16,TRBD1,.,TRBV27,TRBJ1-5,CASSPTGPWSNQPQHF,TGTGCCAGCAGTCCGACAGGGCCATGGAGCAATCAGCCCCAGCATTTT
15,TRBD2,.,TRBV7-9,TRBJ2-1,CASSLGRGAYNEQFF,TGTGCCAGCAGCTTAGGGCGGGGGGCCTACAATGAGCAGTTCTTC
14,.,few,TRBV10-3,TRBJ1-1,CAISEYLMNTEAFF,TGTGCCATCAGTGAGTACTTAATGAACACTGAAGCTTTCTTT
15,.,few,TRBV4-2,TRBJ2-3,CASSQDRQVTDTQYF,TGTGCCAGCAGCCAAGATAGACAGGTTACAGATACGCAGTATTTT
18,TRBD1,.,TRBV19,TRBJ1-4,CASSADRGGRFGNEKLFF,TGTGCCAGTAGTGCCGACAGGGGAGGCCGTTTTGGTAATGAAAAACTGTTTTTT
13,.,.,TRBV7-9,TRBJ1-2,CASSPGQAYGYTF,TGTGCCAGCAGCCCGGGACAAGCCTATGGCTACACCTTC
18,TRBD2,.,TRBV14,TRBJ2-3,CASSQDLSQREWADTQYF,TGTGCCAGCAGCCAAGATCTGTCCCAGCGGGAGTGGGCAGATACGCAGTATTTT
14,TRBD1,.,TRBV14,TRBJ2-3,CASSRDRVTDTQYF,TGTGCCAGCTCGCGGGACAGGGTCACAGATACGCAGTATTTT
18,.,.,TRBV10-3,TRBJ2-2,CAISERSTTVGRYRELFF,TGTGCCATCAGTGAGCGAAGTACAACAGTGGGGAGGTACCGGGAGCTGTTTTTT
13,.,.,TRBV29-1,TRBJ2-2,CSVGNGEAGELFF,TGCAGCGTTGGTAACGGGGAGGCCGGGGAGCTGTTTTTT
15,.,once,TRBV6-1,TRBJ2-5,CASSEAPTGRETQYF,TGTGCCAGCAGTGAGGCCCCAACAGGGCGAGAGACCCAGTACTTC
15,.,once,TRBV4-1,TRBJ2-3,CASSQEAPRTDTQYF,TGCGCCAGCAGCCAAGAGGCCCCTCGCACAGATACGCAGTATTTT
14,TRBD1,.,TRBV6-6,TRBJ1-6,CASSRDRRNSPLHF,TGTGCCAGCAGTAGGGACAGGCGTAATTCCCCCCTCCACTTT
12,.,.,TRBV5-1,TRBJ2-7,CASSLGGYEQYF,TGCGCCAGCAGCTTGGGCGGGTACGAGCAGTACTTC